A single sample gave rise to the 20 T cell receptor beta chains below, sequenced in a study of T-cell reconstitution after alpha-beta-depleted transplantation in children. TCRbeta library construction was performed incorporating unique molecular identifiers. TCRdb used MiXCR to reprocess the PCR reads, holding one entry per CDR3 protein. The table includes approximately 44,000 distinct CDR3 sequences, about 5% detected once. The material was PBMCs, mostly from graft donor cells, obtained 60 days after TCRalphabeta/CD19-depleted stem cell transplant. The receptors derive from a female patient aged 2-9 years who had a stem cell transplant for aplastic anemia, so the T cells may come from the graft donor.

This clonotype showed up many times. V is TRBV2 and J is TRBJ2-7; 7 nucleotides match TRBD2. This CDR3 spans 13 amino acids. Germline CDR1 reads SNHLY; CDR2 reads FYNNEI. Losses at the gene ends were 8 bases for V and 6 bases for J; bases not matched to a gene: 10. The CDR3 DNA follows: TGTGCCAGCGGTTTGAGCGGGACTGGCGAGCAGTACTTC. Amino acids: CASGLSGTGEQYF.

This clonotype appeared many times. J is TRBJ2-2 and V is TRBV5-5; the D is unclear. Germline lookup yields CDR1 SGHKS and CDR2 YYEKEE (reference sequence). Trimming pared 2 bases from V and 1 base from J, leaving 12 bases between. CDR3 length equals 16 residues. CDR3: CASSFRRVLNTGELFF. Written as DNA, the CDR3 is TGTGCCAGCAGCTTTCGAAGGGTCCTGAACACCGGGGAGCTGTTTTTT.

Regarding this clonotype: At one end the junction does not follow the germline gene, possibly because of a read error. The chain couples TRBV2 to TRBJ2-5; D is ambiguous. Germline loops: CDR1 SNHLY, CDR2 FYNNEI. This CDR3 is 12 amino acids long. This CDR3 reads CASSAPQETLYF. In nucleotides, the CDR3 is TGTGCCAGCAGTGCCCCCCAAGAGACCCTGTACTTC.

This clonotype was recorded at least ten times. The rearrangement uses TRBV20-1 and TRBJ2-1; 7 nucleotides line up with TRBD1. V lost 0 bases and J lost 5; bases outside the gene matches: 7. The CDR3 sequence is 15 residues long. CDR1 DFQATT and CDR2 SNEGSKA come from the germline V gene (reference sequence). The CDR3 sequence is CSARDRRGLDNEQFF. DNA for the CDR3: TGCAGTGCTAGAGATCGCAGGGGGTTGGACAATGAGCAGTTCTTC.

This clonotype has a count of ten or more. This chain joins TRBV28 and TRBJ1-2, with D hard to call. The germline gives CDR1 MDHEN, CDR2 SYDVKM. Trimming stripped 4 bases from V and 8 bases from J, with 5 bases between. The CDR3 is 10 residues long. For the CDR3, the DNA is TGTGCCAGCAGTTCCTTCGGCTACACCTTC. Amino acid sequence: CASSSFGYTF.

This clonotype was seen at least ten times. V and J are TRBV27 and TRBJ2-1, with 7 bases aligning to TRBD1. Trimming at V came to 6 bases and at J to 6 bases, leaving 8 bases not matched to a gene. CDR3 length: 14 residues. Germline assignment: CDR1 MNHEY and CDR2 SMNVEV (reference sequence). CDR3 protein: CASSAHRDSNEQFF. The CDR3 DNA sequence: TGTGCCAGCAGCGCGCATCGGGACAGCAATGAGCAGTTCTTC.

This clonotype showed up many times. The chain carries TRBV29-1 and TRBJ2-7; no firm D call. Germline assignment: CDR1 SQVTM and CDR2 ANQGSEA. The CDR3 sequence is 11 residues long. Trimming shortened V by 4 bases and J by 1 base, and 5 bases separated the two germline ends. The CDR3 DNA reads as TGCAGCGTTGTGGGATCCTACGAGCAGTACTTC. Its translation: CSVVGSYEQYF.

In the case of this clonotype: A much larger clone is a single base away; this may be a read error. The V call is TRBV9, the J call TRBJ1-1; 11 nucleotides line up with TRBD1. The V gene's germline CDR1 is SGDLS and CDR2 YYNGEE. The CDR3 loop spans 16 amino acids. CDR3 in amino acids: CASSVAGTGGNIEAFF. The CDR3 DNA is TGTGCCAGCAGCGTAGCTGGGACAGGGGGGAACATTGAAGCTTTCTTT.

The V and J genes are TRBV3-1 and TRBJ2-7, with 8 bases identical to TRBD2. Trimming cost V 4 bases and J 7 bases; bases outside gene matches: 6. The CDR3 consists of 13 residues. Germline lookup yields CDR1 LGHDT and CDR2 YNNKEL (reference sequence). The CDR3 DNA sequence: TGTGCCAGCAGCCTTTTAGCGGGATGGGAGCAGTACTTC. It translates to CASSLLAGWEQYF.

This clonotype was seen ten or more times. DNA of the CDR3: TGTGCCAGCAGCTTAAGCTTTGCACGGGAGCAGTTCTTC. Amino acid sequence: CASSLSFAREQFF. The chain uses TRBV7-2 and TRBJ2-1; D unresolved. V was shortened by 2 bases and J by 10 bases, with 12 bases between the two germline ends. The CDR3 length is 13 residues. Germline CDR1 and CDR2: SGHTA and FQGNSA.

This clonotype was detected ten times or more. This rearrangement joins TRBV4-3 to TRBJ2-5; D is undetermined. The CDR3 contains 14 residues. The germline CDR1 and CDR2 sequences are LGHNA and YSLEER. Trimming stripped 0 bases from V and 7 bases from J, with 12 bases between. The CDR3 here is CASSQEEGRGTQYF. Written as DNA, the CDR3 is TGCGCCAGCAGCCAAGAGGAAGGTCGAGGGACCCAGTACTTC.

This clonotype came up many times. This chain's CDR3 is CASSSPRTQNTEAFF. The CDR3 DNA sequence: TGTGCCAGCAGTTCCCCAAGAACCCAGAACACTGAAGCTTTCTTT. The rearrangement joins TRBV28 to TRBJ1-1; D is uncertain. Looked up from germline, CDR1 is MDHEN and CDR2 is SYDVKM. Trimming took 4 bases from V and 1 from J, leaving 13 bases between them. The CDR3 is 15 residues long.

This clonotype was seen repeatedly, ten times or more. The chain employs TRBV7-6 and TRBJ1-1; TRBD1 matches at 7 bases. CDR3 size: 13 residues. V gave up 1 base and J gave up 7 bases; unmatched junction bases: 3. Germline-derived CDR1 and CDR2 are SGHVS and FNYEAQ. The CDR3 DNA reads TGTGCCAGCAGCTTAGGACAGGGCGGTGAAGCTTTCTTT. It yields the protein CASSLGQGGEAFF.

CDR3 in DNA: TGTGCCAGCAGTCAGGACAGGGACACCTATAATTCACCCCTCCACTTT. This sequence encodes CASSQDRDTYNSPLHF. This sequence joins TRBV28 and TRBJ1-6; 8 bases are shared with TRBD1. The germline V gene has CDR1 MDHEN and CDR2 SYDVKM. This CDR3 has 16 residues. V lost 5 bases to trimming and J lost 2 bases; unmatched junction nucleotides: 5.

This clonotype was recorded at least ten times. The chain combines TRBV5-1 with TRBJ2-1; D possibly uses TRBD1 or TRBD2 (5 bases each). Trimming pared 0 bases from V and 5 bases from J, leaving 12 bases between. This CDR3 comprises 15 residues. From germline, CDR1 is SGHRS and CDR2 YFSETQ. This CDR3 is CASSLAAGSNNEQFF. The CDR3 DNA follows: TGCGCCAGCAGCTTGGCCGCAGGGAGTAACAATGAGCAGTTCTTC.

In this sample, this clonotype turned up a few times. The CDR3 DNA is TGTGCCAGCAGCCTGGACAGGGAGATTAAGCCCCAGCATTTT. Protein: CASSLDREIKPQHF. The chain is built from TRBV7-8 and TRBJ1-5, with 8 nucleotides matching TRBD1. CDR1 SGHVS and CDR2 FQNEAQ come from the germline V gene. Losses at the gene ends were 5 bases for V and 8 bases for J; bases not matched to a gene: 8. The CDR3 runs to 14 residues.

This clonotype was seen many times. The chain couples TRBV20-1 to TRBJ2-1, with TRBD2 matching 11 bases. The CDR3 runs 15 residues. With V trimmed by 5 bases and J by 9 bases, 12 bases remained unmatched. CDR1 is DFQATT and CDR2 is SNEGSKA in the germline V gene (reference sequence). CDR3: CSAGALAGGQLEQFF. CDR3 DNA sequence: TGCAGTGCTGGCGCCCTAGCGGGAGGACAGCTTGAGCAGTTCTTC.

This CDR3 reads CASSLALGLAGPWEQYF. The CDR3 coding sequence is TGTGCCAGCAGCTTAGCGCTCGGACTAGCGGGGCCTTGGGAGCAGTACTTC. The rearrangement uses TRBV7-8 and TRBJ2-7, with 12 nucleotides matching TRBD2. Germline assignment: CDR1 SGHVS and CDR2 FQNEAQ. Unmatched junction bases numbered 10, after V lost 0 bases and J lost 7 bases. This CDR3 spans 17 amino acids.

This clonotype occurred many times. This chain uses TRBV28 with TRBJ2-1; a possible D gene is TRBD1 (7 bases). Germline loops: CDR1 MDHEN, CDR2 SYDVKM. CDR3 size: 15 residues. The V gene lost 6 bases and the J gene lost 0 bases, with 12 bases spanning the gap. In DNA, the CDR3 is TGTGCCAGCAGCCCAGGGGGGAGCTCCTACAATGAGCAGTTCTTC. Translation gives CASSPGGSSYNEQFF.

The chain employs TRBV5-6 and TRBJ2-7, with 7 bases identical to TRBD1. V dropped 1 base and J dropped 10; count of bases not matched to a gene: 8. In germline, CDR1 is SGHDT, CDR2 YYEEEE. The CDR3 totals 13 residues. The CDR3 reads CASSLLQGNDQYF. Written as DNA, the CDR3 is TGTGCCAGCAGCTTGCTACAGGGGAATGACCAGTACTTC.